The next 28 T cell receptor beta chains were all read from a single sample in a study of T cell responses to AZD1222 COVID-19 vaccine. TCRdb keeps only in-frame clones here, not all; method: immunoSEQ multiplex PCR. Of some 140,000 clones detected, under 95% appear once; the ten largest clones hold just over 3%. This sample comprised peripheral blood, obtained on day 0 of AZD1222 vaccination. These receptors all come from an adult in good health.

This chain joins TRBV1 and TRBJ2-2; the table's TRBD1 call for D was not verified on the DNA. TRBV1 is shown as a pseudogene. This CDR3 spans 16 amino acids. This CDR3 reads CTSKNPGQGIAGELFF. For the CDR3, the DNA is TGCACCAGCAAAAACCCGGGACAGGGGATTGCGGGGGAGCTGTTTTTT.

This chain connects TRBV19 to TRBJ1-2, with TRBD1 matching 8 bases. Per germline, CDR1 LNHDA and CDR2 SQIVND (reference sequence). The V gene end was trimmed by 3 bases and the J gene end by 3 bases; junction bases not matched to a gene: 12. This CDR3 spans 17 amino acids. The CDR3 DNA sequence: TGTGCCAGTAGTATCGGGGCAGGGGGCGTGAGGGACTATGGCTACACCTTC. Its protein product is CASSIGAGGVRDYGYTF.

The chain's CDR3 is CASSLLGGNTEAFF. For the CDR3, the DNA is TGTGCCAGCAGTCTCCTCGGTGGGAACACTGAAGCTTTCTTT. The genes are TRBV14 and TRBJ1-1, with no clear D. CDR3 size: 14 residues. Germline V lookup: CDR1 SGHDN, CDR2 FVKESK. V lost 6 bases and J 1 base, leaving 12 bases between the germline ends. The full variable domain, in which reference TRBV14 and TRBJ1-1 provide the parts outside the CDR3, is EAGVTQFPSHSVIEKGQTVTLRCDPISGHDNLYWYRRVMGKEIKFLLHFVKESKQDESGMPNNRFLAERTGGTYSTLKVQPAELEDSGVYFCASSLLGGNTEAFFGQGTRLTVV.

CDR3 nucleotides: TGCGCCAGCAGCCAAGAAAGGACCAGGGGACGCTATGGCTACACCTTC. Amino acids: CASSQERTRGRYGYTF. J is TRBJ1-2 and V is TRBV4-1; tentatively, D is TRBD1 (6 bases). Germline V CDR1 and CDR2: MGHRA, YSYEKL. The V gene lost 0 bases and the J gene lost 4 bases, with 15 bases spanning the gap. This CDR3 region has 16 residues.

The chain is built from TRBV29-1 and TRBJ1-2; no definite D call. This CDR3 is built from 8 residues. Per the germline V gene, CDR1 is SQVTM and CDR2 is ANQGSEA. CDR3: CAFTGYTF. In nucleotides, the CDR3 is TGCGCGTTCACTGGCTACACCTTC.

This chain uses TRBV12-3 or TRBV12-4 with TRBJ2-7; TRBD1 is a possible D gene (5 bases). The CDR3 runs to 13 residues. Trimming shortened V by 5 bases and J by 0 bases, and 8 bases separated the two germline ends. The CDR3 bases are TGTGCCAGCAGTACGACAGACTCCTACGAGCAGTACTTC. Translation: CASSTTDSYEQYF.

V is TRBV10-1 and J is TRBJ2-5, with TRBD2 matching over 9 bases. Trimming at V came to 8 bases and at J to 2 bases, leaving 15 bases not matched to a gene. The CDR3 consists of 17 residues. The germline V gene has CDR1 WNHNN and CDR2 SYGVQD (reference sequence). The CDR3 DNA follows: TGCGCCAGCTGTCCCCTCCGCGAGACTAGCGGACAAGAGACCCAGTACTTC. Translating gives CASCPLRETSGQETQYF.

This clone was detected once. This sequence joins TRBV28 and TRBJ2-7; 7 nucleotides align to TRBD2. J lost 2 bases, V lost 3 bases, and 10 bases had no gene match. The germline CDR1 and CDR2 sequences are MDHEN and SYDVKM. This CDR3 has 16 residues. The CDR3 DNA is TGTGCCAGCAGTTTCCTTAGCGGGTCTTTAACCTACGAGCAGTACTTC. It translates to CASSFLSGSLTYEQYF.

The chain has TRBV27 and TRBJ2-3, with D possibly being TRBD1 (5 bases). Germline V gene lookup returns CDR1 MNHEY and CDR2 SMNVEV (reference sequence). V was shortened by 0 bases and J by 11 bases, with 12 bases between the two germline ends. CDR3 size: 13 residues. CDR3 DNA sequence: TGTGCCAGCAGTTTATCGGGTCAGGGTGTGCAGTATTTT. It translates to CASSLSGQGVQYF.

The J gene is TRBJ1-2, the V gene TRBV21-1. TRBV21-1 is noted as a pseudogene. The CDR3 extends over 15 amino acids. CDR3 nucleotide sequence: TGTGCCAGCAGCAAAGGGGGAGGGCGAAACTATGGCTACACCTTC. It specifies CASSKGGGRNYGYTF.

V usage is TRBV5-1 and J usage is TRBJ2-2; 9 bases are shared with TRBD2. The CDR3 is 16 residues long. The germline V gene has CDR1 SGHRS and CDR2 YFSETQ. V gave up 6 bases and J gave up 0 bases; unmatched junction bases: 6. In nucleotides, the CDR3 is TGCGCCAGCAAAGTCCCTAGCGGGGCGAACACCGGGGAGCTGTTTTTT. Its translation: CASKVPSGANTGELFF.

The chain uses TRBV5-1 and TRBJ1-4; 10 nucleotides match TRBD1. Germline V CDR1 and CDR2: SGHRS, YFSETQ. The ends lost 3 bases at V and 8 bases at J; junction bases unmatched: 4. The CDR3 length is 14 residues. CDR3 protein: CASSSRTGGEKLFF. The CDR3 nucleotides read TGCGCCAGCAGCTCTAGGACAGGGGGAGAAAAACTGTTTTTT.

The chain joins TRBV11-3 to TRBJ2-1, with 7 bases matching TRBD2. Germline CDR1 reads SGHNT; CDR2 reads YENEEA. This CDR3 has 16 amino acids. Unmatched junction bases numbered 8, after V lost 2 bases and J lost 4 bases. The CDR3 sequence is CASSLMSASGYNEQFF. CDR3 sequence (DNA): TGTGCCAGCAGCTTAATGAGTGCTAGCGGTTACAATGAGCAGTTCTTC.

The chain is built from TRBV7-2 and TRBJ1-5; D gene uncertain. The length of the CDR3 is 11 residues. V lost 6 bases, J lost 9 bases, and 9 bases lay in between. Per the germline V gene, CDR1 is SGHTA and CDR2 is FQGNSA. Here the CDR3 DNA reads TGTGCCAGCAGTTCCGACGGGCCCCAGCATTTT. Residues: CASSSDGPQHF.

This chain connects TRBV7-2 to TRBJ2-7; TRBD2 aligns across 9 bases. J was trimmed by 3 bases and V by 0 bases; bases with no gene match: 6. The V gene's germline CDR1 is SGHTA and CDR2 FQGNSA. This CDR3 region has 16 residues. DNA for the CDR3: TGTGCCAGCAGCTTAGCGCGAGCGGGAGGTCTCTACGAGCAGTACTTC. The encoded protein is CASSLARAGGLYEQYF. The variable domain in full, completed from reference TRBV7-2 and TRBJ2-7, reads GAGVSQSPSNKVTEKGKDVELRCDPISGHTALYWYRQSLGQGLEFLIYFQGNSAPDKSGLPSDRFSAERTGGSVSTLTIQRTQQEDSAVYLCASSLARAGGLYEQYFGPGTRLTVT.

This chain links TRBV9 with TRBJ1-1; D is possibly TRBD1 (6 bases). The germline CDR1 and CDR2 sequences are SGDLS and YYNGEE. Trimming took 0 bases from V and 1 from J, leaving 7 bases between them. The CDR3 covers 14 residues. In DNA, the CDR3 is TGTGCCAGCAGCGTAGCGGGACAGAACACTGAAGCTTTCTTT. Translated: CASSVAGQNTEAFF.

This chain joins TRBV10-3 and TRBJ1-4; 7 nucleotides agree with TRBD1. Germline-derived CDR1 and CDR2 are ENHRY and SYGVKD. The CDR3 consists of 16 residues. V gave up 4 bases and J gave up 4 bases; unmatched junction bases: 9. The CDR3 DNA sequence: TGTGCCATCAGTGTCGATGAGACAGGGCTTAATGAAAAACTGTTTTTT. This encodes CAISVDETGLNEKLFF.

V usage is TRBV4-1 and J usage is TRBJ2-1; maybe TRBD2 (5 bases). The CDR3 has 17 residues. The ends were cut back, 1 base at V and 0 bases at J, with 13 bases in the middle. CDR1 MGHRA and CDR2 YSYEKL come from the germline V gene. Here the CDR3 reads CASSQVLRATSYNEQFF. The CDR3 coding sequence is TGCGCCAGCAGCCAAGTCCTGCGGGCGACCTCCTACAATGAGCAGTTCTTC.

This chain connects TRBV4-2 to TRBJ1-2; a possible D gene is TRBD1 (5 bases). CDR1 is LGHNA and CDR2 is YNFKEQ in the germline V gene. This CDR3 contains 17 residues. The germline V and J ends were trimmed by 0 bases and 5 bases, with 19 bases remaining between them. The CDR3 DNA sequence: TGTGCCAGCAGCCAAGAGGGGGGGAGTCCAAGCGGTTATGGCTACACCTTC. Encoded protein: CASSQEGGSPSGYGYTF.

This sequence joins TRBV5-1 and TRBJ2-1; TRBD1 is a possible D gene (5 bases). The V and J ends lost 0 bases and 3 bases respectively, with 10 bases between them. The CDR3 covers 15 residues. Germline V gene data show CDR1 as SGHRS and CDR2 as YFSETQ. The DNA for the CDR3 is TGCGCCAGCAGCTTGGAGGCAGGGTTCTACAATGAGCAGTTCTTC. Translation: CASSLEAGFYNEQFF.

This chain connects TRBV24-1 to TRBJ2-3, with D perhaps TRBD2 (6 bases). Per germline, CDR1 KGHDR and CDR2 SFDVKD. Trimming took 8 bases from V and 1 from J, leaving 15 bases between them. The length of the CDR3 is 15 residues. CDR3 in amino acids: CATMDSSEGTDTQYF. CDR3 nucleotides: TGTGCCACCATGGACTCTAGCGAAGGCACAGATACGCAGTATTTT.

V and J are TRBV9 and TRBJ1-2; D uncertain. The V and J ends lost 2 bases and 3 bases respectively, with 14 bases between them. The CDR3 covers 15 residues. The germline CDR1 and CDR2 sequences are SGDLS and YYNGEE. The CDR3 nucleotides read TGTGCCAGCAGCGTTTTAGGGTTTGGGGACTATGGCTACACCTTC. It encodes CASSVLGFGDYGYTF.

The V gene is TRBV10-3, the J gene TRBJ2-5; 7 bases fit TRBD2. The germline CDR1 and CDR2 sequences are ENHRY and SYGVKD. V dropped 6 bases and J dropped 4; count of bases not matched to a gene: 8. The CDR3 has 14 residues. The CDR3 loop reads CAIRSGDIGETQYF. CDR3 bases: TGTGCCATCAGAAGCGGGGATATTGGAGAGACCCAGTACTTC.

As to this clone: Additional DNA sequences in this sample encode the identical CDR3. This sequence joins TRBV6-1 and TRBJ2-7; D unresolved. The CDR3 runs to 11 residues. Germline V gene data show CDR1 as MNHNS and CDR2 as SASEGT. The V and J ends lost 1 base and 4 bases respectively, with 2 bases between them. For the CDR3, the DNA is TGTGCCAGCAGTGAAGGGTACGAGCAGTACTTC. It is translated as CASSEGYEQYF.

This chain joins TRBV7-2 and TRBJ1-2; D unclear. V lost 5 bases to trimming and J lost 1 base, with 14 bases between them. This CDR3 contains 15 residues. CDR1 is SGHTA and CDR2 is FQGNSA in the germline V gene. CDR3 DNA sequence: TGTGCCAGCAGCCTCCCACGGCCCGATAACTATGGCTACACCTTC. Protein product: CASSLPRPDNYGYTF.

This chain joins TRBV25-1 and TRBJ1-6; 12 nucleotides align to TRBD1. Germline V CDR1 and CDR2: MGHDK, SYGVNS. CDR3 size: 18 residues. The ends lost 4 bases at V and 6 bases at J; junction bases unmatched: 10. CDR3 DNA: TGTGCCAGCAGTGCCCCATACATGGGACAGGGGGCTAATTCACCCCTCCACTTT. The encoded protein is CASSAPYMGQGANSPLHF.

This chain joins TRBV27 and TRBJ2-5, with TRBD2 as a possible D gene (5 bases). The CDR3 extends over 16 amino acids. V gave up 0 bases and J gave up 5 bases, with 16 bases separating them. The V gene's germline CDR1 is MNHEY and CDR2 SMNVEV (reference sequence). The CDR3 is CASSLSHPEGRETQYF. For the CDR3, the DNA is TGTGCCAGCAGTTTATCCCACCCTGAGGGCAGGGAGACCCAGTACTTC.

The chain combines TRBV19 with TRBJ2-2; 7 nucleotides agree with TRBD1. V gave up 6 bases and J gave up 6 bases; unmatched junction bases: 13. The germline V gene has CDR1 LNHDA and CDR2 SQIVND (reference sequence). This CDR3 has 16 amino acids. The CDR3 DNA sequence: TGTGCCAGTAGGGATACCGGGACAGTCGTGGCCGGGGAGCTGTTTTTT. As protein: CASRDTGTVVAGELFF.